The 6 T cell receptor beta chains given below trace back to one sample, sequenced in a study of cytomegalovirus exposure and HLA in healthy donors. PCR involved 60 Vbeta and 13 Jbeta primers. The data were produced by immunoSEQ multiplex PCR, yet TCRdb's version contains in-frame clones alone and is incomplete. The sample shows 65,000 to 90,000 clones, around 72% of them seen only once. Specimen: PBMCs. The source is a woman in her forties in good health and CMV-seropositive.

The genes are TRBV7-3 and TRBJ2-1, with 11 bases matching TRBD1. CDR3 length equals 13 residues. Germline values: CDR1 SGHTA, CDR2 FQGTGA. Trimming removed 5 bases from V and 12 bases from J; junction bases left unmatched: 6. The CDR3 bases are TGTGCCAGCAGCGTCGAAGGACAGGGGGCGCAGTTCTTC. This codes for CASSVEGQGAQFF.

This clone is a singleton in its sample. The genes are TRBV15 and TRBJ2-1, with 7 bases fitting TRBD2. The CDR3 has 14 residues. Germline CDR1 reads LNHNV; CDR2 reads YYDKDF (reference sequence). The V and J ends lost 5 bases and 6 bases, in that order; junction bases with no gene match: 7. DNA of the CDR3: TGTGCCACCAGCGCTTGGCCGGGAGGCAATGAGCAGTTCTTC. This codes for CATSAWPGGNEQFF.

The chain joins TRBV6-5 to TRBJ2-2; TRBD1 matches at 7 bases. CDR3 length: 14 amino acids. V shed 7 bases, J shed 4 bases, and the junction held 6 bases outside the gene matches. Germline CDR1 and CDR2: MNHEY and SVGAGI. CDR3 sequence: CASTRDSLTGELFF. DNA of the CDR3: TGTGCCAGCACAAGGGACAGCCTCACCGGGGAGCTGTTTTTT.

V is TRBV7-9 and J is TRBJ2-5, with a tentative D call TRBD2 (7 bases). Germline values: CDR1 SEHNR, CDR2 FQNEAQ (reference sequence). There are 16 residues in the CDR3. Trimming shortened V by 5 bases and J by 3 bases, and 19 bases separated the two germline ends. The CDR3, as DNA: TGTGCCAGCAGCCCCACGTTGGGAGGGGGGAAAGAGACCCAGTACTTC. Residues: CASSPTLGGGKETQYF.

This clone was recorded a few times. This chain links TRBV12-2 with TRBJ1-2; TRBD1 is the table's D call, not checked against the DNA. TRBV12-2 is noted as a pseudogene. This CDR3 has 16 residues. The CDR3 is CASRFRGQGICRGYTF. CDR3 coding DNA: TGTGCAAGTCGCTTTAGGGGACAGGGTATTTGCCGTGGCTACACCTTC.

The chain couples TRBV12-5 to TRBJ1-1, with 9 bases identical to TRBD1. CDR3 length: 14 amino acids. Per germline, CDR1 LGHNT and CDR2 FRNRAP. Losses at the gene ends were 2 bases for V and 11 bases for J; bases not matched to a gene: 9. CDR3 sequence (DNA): TGTGCTAGTGGTTTGCGCAGGACAGGGGTTAGGGCTTTCTTT. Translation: CASGLRRTGVRAFF.